The following is a TCR beta chain sequence with its context. This specimen belongs to a study of blood T cell repertoires in COVID-19. Turning to the study itself: Donors in the United States, Italy and Spain gave samples during acute or convalescent COVID-19.

Here immunoSEQ multiplex PCR was the method, and the copy in TCRdb shows in-frame clones only, minus some. The sample carries about 70,000 clones, 87% recorded once. This CDR3 comprises 14 residues. The germline V gene has CDR1 MNHNY and CDR2 SVGAGI (reference sequence). V lost 0 bases and J lost 5, with 10 bases in between. Sequencing was done on a sample of peripheral blood. The receptor was isolated from a woman older than 75 with acute or convalescent COVID-19. This rearrangement joins TRBV6-6 to TRBJ2-5; D unclear. CDR3 nucleotide sequence: TGTGCCAGCAGTTACTCGAGGTCGGAGGAGACCCAGTACTTC. It translates to CASSYSRSEETQYF.